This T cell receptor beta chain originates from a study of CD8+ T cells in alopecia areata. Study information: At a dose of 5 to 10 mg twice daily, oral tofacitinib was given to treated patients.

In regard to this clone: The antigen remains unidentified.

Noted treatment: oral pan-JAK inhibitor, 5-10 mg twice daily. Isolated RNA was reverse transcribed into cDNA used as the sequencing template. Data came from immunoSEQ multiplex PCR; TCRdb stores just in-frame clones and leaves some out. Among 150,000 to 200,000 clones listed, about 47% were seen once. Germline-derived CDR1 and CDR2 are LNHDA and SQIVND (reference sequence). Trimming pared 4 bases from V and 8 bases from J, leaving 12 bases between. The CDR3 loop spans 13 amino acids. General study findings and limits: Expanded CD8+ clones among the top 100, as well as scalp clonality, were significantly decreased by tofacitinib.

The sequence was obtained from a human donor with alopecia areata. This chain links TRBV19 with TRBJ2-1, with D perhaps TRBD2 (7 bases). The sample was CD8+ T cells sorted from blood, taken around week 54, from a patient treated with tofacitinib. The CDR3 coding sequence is TGTGCCAGTAGTAGCGGGGGCGTCCATGAGCAGTTCTTC. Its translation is CASSSGGVHEQFF.